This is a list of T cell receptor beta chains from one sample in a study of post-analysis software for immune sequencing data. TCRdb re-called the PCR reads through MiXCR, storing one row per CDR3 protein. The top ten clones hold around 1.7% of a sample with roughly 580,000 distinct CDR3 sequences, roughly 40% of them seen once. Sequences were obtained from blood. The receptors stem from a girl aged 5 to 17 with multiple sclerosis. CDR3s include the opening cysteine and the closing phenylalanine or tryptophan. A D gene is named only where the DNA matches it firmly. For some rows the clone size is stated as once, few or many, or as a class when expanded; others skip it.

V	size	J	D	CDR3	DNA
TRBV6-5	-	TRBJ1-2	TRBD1	CASTTGQGALGYTF	TGTGCCAGCACTACAGGACAGGGGGCGCTTGGCTACACCTTC
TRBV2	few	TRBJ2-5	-	CASSEGPASETQYF	TGTGCCAGCAGTGAAGGACCAGCATCCGAGACCCAGTACTTC
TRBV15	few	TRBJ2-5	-	CATSRDMQETQYF	TGTGCCACCAGCAGAGATATGCAAGAGACCCAGTACTTC
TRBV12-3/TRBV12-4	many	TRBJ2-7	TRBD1	CASGTGIYEQYF	TGTGCCAGCGGGACAGGGATCTACGAGCAGTACTTC
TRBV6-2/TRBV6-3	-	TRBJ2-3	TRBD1	CASSRTGPTDTQYF	TGTGCCAGCAGTCGGACAGGGCCCACAGATACGCAGTATTTT
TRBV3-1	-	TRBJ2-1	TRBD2	CASSHRGLAGVNEQFF	TGTGCCAGCAGCCACCGGGGACTAGCGGGGGTCAATGAGCAGTTCTTC
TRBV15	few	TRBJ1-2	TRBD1	CATSRDGRQGGSYTF	TGTGCCACCAGCAGAGATGGTCGACAGGGGGGTAGCTACACCTTC
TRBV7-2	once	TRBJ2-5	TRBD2	CASSLTGGGQTQYF	TGTGCCAGCAGCTTAACGGGGGGTGGGCAGACCCAGTACTTC
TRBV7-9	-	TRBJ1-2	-	CASSLAALQGDGYTF	TGTGCCAGCAGCTTAGCCGCCTTGCAGGGTGACGGCTACACCTTC
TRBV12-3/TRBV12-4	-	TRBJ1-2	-	CASSPGSPNGYTF	TGTGCCAGCAGCCCGGGCTCTCCCAATGGCTACACCTTC
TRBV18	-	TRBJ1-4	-	CASSPPPGEKLFF	TGTGCCAGCTCACCACCGCCGGGAGAAAAACTGTTTTTT
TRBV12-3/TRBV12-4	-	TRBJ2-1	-	CASSLGEFDEQFF	TGTGCCAGCAGTTTGGGAGAATTCGATGAGCAGTTCTTC
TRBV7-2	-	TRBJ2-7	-	CASSRWDGPYEQYF	TGTGCCAGCAGCAGGTGGGACGGCCCCTACGAGCAGTACTTC
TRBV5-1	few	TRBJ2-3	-	CASGPQDTQYF	TGCGCCAGCGGGCCGCAGGATACGCAGTATTTT
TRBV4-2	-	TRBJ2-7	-	CASSQDAQLGEQYF	TGTGCCAGCAGCCAAGATGCACAATTGGGGGAGCAGTACTTC
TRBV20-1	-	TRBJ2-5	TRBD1	CSAHHRSGTGETQYF	TGCAGTGCTCACCACAGGTCCGGGACAGGGGAGACCCAGTACTTC
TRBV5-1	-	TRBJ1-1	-	CASSLDRVRNTEVFF	TGCGCCAGCAGCTTGGATAGGGTAAGGAACACTGAAGTTTTCTTT
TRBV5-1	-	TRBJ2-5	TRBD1	CASSLATGAGETQYF	TGCGCCAGCAGCTTGGCCACAGGGGCGGGAGAGACCCAGTACTTC
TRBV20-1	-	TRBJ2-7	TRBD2	CSAGPLAGGNEQYF	TGCAGTGCTGGACCTCTAGCGGGGGGAAACGAGCAGTACTTC
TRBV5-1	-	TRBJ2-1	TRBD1	CASSLVGVVGQGTNEQFF	TGCGCCAGCAGCTTGGTGGGTGTTGTGGGACAGGGGACCAATGAGCAGTTCTTC
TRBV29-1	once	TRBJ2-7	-	CSVERDTEGYEQYF	TGCAGCGTTGAACGCGACACCGAAGGCTACGAGCAGTACTTC
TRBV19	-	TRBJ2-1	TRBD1	CASSYTGTGTNEQFF	TGTGCCAGTAGTTACACCGGGACAGGGACCAATGAGCAGTTCTTC
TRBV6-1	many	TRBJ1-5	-	CASSEPGISSQPQHF	TGTGCCAGCAGTGAACCAGGGATCAGCTCCCAGCCCCAGCATTTT
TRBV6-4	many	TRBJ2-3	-	CASSEVGTDTQYF	TGTGCCAGCAGTGAAGTAGGCACAGATACGCAGTATTTT
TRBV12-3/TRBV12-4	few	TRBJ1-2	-	CASSPTAYYGYTF	TGTGCCAGCAGTCCGACAGCTTACTATGGCTACACCTTC
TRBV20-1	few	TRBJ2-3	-	CSSRRDQSTDTQYF	TGCAGCTCGAGACGGGACCAAAGCACAGATACGCAGTATTTT
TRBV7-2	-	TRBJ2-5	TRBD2	CAISPGTRRETQYF	TGTGCCATCAGCCCGGGGACTAGGAGAGAGACCCAGTACTTC
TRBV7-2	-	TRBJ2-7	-	CASSLVTAGEQYF	TGTGCCAGCAGCTTAGTCACCGCTGGCGAGCAGTACTTC
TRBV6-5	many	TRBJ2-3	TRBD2	CASSYGTSGGTSTDTQYF	TGTGCCAGCAGTTACGGGACTAGCGGGGGGACTAGCACAGATACGCAGTATTTT
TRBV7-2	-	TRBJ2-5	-	CASSLFQGETQYF	TGTGCCAGCAGCTTATTCCAGGGAGAGACCCAGTACTTC
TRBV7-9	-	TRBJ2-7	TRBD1	CASSPKSGQGSGWYF	TGTGCCAGCAGCCCCAAATCGGGACAGGGGTCGGGTTGGTACTTC
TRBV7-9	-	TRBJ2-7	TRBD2	CASSRGLAGIYNEQYF	TGTGCCAGCAGCCGCGGACTAGCGGGGATATACAATGAGCAGTACTTC
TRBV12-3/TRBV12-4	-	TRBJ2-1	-	CASSSGTPFF	TGTGCCAGCAGCTCCGGGACCCCGTTCTTC
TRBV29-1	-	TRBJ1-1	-	CSVEDPGAFF	TGCAGCGTTGAAGACCCCGGGGCTTTCTTT
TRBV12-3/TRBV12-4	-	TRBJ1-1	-	CASRYGRGGTEAFF	TGTGCCAGCAGATACGGGCGTGGAGGAACTGAAGCTTTCTTT
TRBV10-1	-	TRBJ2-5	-	CASRPGGQPEQYF	TGCGCCAGCAGGCCGGGTGGTCAGCCGGAGCAGTACTTC
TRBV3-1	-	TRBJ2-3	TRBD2	CASSLSGLAGDTDTQYF	TGTGCCAGCAGCCTTTCGGGACTAGCGGGGGACACAGATACGCAGTATTTT
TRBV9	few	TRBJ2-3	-	CASSPQGWSTDTQYF	TGTGCCAGCAGCCCACAGGGTTGGAGCACAGATACGCAGTATTTT
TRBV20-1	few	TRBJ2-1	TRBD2	CSARDRFAGAEQFF	TGCAGTGCTAGAGATCGCTTCGCGGGAGCTGAGCAGTTCTTC
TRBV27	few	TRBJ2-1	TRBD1	CASSTRTGQPYNEQFF	TGTGCCAGCAGTACCCGGACAGGACAACCCTACAATGAGCAGTTCTTC
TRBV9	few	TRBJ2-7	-	CASSVEMTDYEQYF	TGTGCCAGCAGCGTAGAAATGACAGACTACGAGCAGTACTTC
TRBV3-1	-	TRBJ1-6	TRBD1	CASSFRDSLNSPLHF	TGTGCCAGCAGCTTCCGGGACAGCTTAAATTCACCCCTCCACTTT
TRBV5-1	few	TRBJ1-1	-	CASSQNRQTAVGAFF	TGCGCCAGCAGTCAAAATCGGCAGACCGCGGTTGGGGCTTTCTTT
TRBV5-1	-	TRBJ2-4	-	CASSPEGGAKDIQYF	TGCGCCAGCAGCCCGGAGGGGGGAGCCAAAGACATTCAGTACTTC
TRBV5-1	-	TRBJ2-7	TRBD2	CASSYAALLAGGPREQYF	TGCGCCAGCAGCTATGCCGCCCTTCTAGCGGGGGGGCCTCGAGAGCAGTACTTC
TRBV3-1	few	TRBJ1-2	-	CASSPSGSGYTF	TGTGCCAGCAGCCCCAGTGGGTCTGGCTACACCTTC
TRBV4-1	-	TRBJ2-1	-	CASNLGRGHEQFF	TGCGCCAGCAACCTGGGCCGGGGCCATGAGCAGTTCTTC
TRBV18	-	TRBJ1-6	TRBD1	CASSPPGPGQRNSPLHF	TGTGCCAGCTCACCCCCGGGGCCGGGACAGCGTAATTCACCCCTCCACTTT
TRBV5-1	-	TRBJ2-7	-	CASRPGTIYEQYF	TGCGCCAGCAGACCCGGGACCATCTACGAGCAGTACTTC
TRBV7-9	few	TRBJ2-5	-	CASSLVQSQETQYF	TGTGCCAGCAGTTTAGTCCAGTCTCAAGAGACCCAGTACTTC
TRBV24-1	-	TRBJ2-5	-	CATSDLRGTQYF	TGTGCCACCAGTGATTTGCGGGGGACCCAGTACTTC
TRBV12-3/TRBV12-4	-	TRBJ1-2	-	CASSADRLYGYTF	TGTGCCAGCAGCGCAGACAGACTCTATGGCTACACCTTC
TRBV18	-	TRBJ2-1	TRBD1	CASSPRTGVYNEQFF	TGTGCCAGCTCACCGCGGACAGGGGTATACAATGAGCAGTTCTTC
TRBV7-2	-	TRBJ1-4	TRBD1	CANSPDRVGEKLFF	TGTGCCAACAGTCCCGACAGGGTCGGTGAAAAACTGTTTTTT
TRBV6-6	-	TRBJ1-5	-	CASSYPQQDNQPQHF	TGTGCCAGCAGTTACCCTCAACAGGACAATCAGCCCCAGCATTTT
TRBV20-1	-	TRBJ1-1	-	CSAPSARGLNTEAFF	TGCAGTGCACCCTCCGCACGGGGGCTGAACACTGAAGCTTTCTTT
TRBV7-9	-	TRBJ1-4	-	CASSIPGQIEKLFF	TGTGCCAGCAGCATACCCGGACAGATTGAAAAACTGTTTTTT
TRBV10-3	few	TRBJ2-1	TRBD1	CAIGRGGAASFYNEQFF	TGTGCCATCGGTCGAGGGGGCGCCGCATCGTTTTACAATGAGCAGTTCTTC
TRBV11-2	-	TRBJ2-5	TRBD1	CASSAGTGFLLGETQYF	TGTGCCAGCAGTGCCGGGACAGGGTTTTTATTAGGAGAGACCCAGTACTTC